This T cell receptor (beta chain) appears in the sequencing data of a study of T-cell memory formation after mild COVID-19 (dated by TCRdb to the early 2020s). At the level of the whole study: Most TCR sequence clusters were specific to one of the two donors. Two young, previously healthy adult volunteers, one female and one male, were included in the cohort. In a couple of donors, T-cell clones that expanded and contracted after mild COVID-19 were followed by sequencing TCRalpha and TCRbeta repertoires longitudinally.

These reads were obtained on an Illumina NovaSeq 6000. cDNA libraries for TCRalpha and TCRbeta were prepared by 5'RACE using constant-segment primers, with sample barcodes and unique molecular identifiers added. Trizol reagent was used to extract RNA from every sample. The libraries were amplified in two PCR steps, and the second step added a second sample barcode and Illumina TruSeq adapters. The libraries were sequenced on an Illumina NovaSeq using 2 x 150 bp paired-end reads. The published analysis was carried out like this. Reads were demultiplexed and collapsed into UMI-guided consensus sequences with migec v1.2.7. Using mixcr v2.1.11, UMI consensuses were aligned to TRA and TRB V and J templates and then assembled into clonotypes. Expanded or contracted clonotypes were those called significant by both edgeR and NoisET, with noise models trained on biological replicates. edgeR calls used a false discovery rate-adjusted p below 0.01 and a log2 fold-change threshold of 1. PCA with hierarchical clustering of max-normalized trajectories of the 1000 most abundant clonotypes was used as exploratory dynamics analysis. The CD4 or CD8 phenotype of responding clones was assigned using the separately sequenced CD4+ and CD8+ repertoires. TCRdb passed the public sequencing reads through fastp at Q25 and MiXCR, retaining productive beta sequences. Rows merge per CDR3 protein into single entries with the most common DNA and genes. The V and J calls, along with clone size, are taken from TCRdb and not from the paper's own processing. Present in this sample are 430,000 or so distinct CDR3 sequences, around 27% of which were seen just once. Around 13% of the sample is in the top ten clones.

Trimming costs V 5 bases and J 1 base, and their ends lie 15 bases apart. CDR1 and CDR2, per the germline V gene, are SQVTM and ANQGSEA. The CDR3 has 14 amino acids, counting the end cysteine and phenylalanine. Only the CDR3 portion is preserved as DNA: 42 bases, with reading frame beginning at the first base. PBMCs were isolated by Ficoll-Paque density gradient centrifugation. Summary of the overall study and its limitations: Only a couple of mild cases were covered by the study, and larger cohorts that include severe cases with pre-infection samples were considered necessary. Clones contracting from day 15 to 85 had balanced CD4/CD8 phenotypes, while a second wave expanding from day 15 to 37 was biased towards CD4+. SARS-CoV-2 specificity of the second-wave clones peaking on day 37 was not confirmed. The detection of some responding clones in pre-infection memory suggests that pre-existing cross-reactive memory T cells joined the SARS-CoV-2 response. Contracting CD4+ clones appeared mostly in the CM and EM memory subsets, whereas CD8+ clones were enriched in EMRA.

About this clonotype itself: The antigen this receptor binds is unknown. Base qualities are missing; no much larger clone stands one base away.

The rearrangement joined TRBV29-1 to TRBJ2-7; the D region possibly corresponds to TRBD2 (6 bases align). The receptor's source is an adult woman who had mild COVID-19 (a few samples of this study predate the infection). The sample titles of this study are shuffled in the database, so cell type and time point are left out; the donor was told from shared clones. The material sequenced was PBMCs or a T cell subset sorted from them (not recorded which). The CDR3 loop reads CSVSGLGVSYEQYF. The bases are TGCAGCGTTTCGGGACTGGGGGTATCCTACGAGCAGTACTTC.